This TCR beta chain was obtained from a study of blood T cell repertoires in COVID-19. About the research overall: Sites across the United States, Italy and Spain contributed samples from acute and convalescent COVID-19. PBMCs, B-cell-depleted T cells, or T cells were the source of the cDNA or gDNA that made up the material.

Germline lookup yields CDR1 LNHDA and CDR2 SQIVND (reference sequence). The CDR3 is 16 amino acids. V gave up 4 bases and J gave up 5 bases; unmatched junction bases: 9. Original processing notes: Reference gene primer amplification in the assay estimated nucleated cell counts. Assay used: immunoSEQ multiplex PCR; TCRdb lists only in-frame clones, some missing. V and J calls and clone size are given by that table; D and trimming were obtained from the DNA. The sample yields fewer than 95,000 clones, roughly 90% seen once. The chain uses TRBV19 and TRBJ2-3, with 10 bases matching TRBD2. The sequence was obtained from a male donor with acute or convalescent COVID-19. Sequencing used peripheral blood. The CDR3 sequence: CASSRAAGGPGDTQYF. CDR3 nucleotides: TGTGCCAGTAGTAGGGCAGCGGGGGGGCCTGGAGATACGCAGTATTTT.